A single sample is the source of the 5 T cell receptor beta chains below, sequenced in a study of T cell responses to AZD1222 COVID-19 vaccine. Sequencing was performed with immunoSEQ multiplex PCR; in TCRdb, only in-frame clones are kept and a portion is missing. The sample has around 80,000 clones, roughly nine tenths seen once; the top ten hold roughly 4.8%. This specimen consisted of peripheral blood, obtained 28 days after the second AZD1222 dose. The receptors were gathered from an adult who received the AZD1222 COVID-19 vaccine.

In this sample, this clone turned up once. The chain employs TRBV5-5 and TRBJ2-5; D might be TRBD1 (6 bases). CDR3 length: 14 amino acids. Trimming took off 0 bases at V and 5 bases at J, with 11 bases between the two ends. The germline CDR1 and CDR2 sequences are SGHKS and YYEKEE (reference sequence). The CDR3 sequence is CASSLVSGEETQYF. The DNA for the CDR3 is TGTGCCAGCAGCTTGGTATCAGGGGAGGAGACCCAGTACTTC.

J is TRBJ1-1 and V is TRBV27, with D uncertain. The CDR3 sequence is 16 residues long. CDR1 and CDR2 from the germline V gene are MNHEY and SMNVEV (reference sequence). Trimming removed 4 bases from V and 0 bases from J, with 15 bases in between. CDR3 DNA: TGTGCCAGCAGTTCGAAAGGATCGGAGGTGAACACTGAAGCTTTCTTT. Translation: CASSSKGSEVNTEAFF.

This chain links TRBV10-3 with TRBJ1-2; D is possibly TRBD1 (6 bases). CDR3 size: 13 residues. With 8 bases removed from V and 0 bases from J, the gap between germline ends came to 10 bases. Looked up from germline, CDR1 is ENHRY and CDR2 is SYGVKD. The CDR3 reads CAIGAGANYGYTF. In DNA, the CDR3 is TGTGCCATCGGTGCAGGGGCTAACTATGGCTACACCTTC.

The chain is built from TRBV10-3 and TRBJ1-1; D is unclear. Germline CDR1 reads ENHRY; CDR2 reads SYGVKD. V was shortened by 4 bases and J by 1 base, with 10 bases between the two germline ends. CDR3 size: 14 residues. CDR3 residues: CAISGMRPNTEAFF. Written as DNA, the CDR3 is TGTGCCATCAGTGGAATGCGTCCGAACACTGAAGCTTTCTTT.

The CDR3 spells CASSTGTGLWYEQYF. CDR3 DNA sequence: TGTGCCAGCAGCACCGGGACAGGGCTATGGTACGAGCAGTACTTC. The chain uses TRBV7-8 and TRBJ2-7, with 9 bases aligning to TRBD1. This CDR3 spans 15 amino acids. Germline assignment: CDR1 SGHVS and CDR2 FQNEAQ. V lost 5 bases and J lost 4; bases outside the gene matches: 9.